The clone carrying this TCR beta chain was observed at least ten times. Its cognate antigen is unknown. Using its own MiXCR run on the reads, TCRdb lists one record per CDR3 protein. The repertoire holds about 260,000 distinct CDR3 sequences, with 9.1% as singletons. The sample is drawn from a study of T cell repertoires in cytomegalovirus infection. For the study at large: CMV infection plus the matching HLA type was flagged by public TCR beta signatures. Regarding the study as a whole: HLA-C-restricted CMV-specific TCR beta clonotypes were dominant in the ex vivo response.

Germline assignment: CDR1 MDHEN and CDR2 SYDVKM. The J segment lost 0 bases and the V segment lost 3 bases, leaving 11 bases of the junction unmatched. This CDR3 has 17 amino acids. V usage is TRBV28 and J usage is TRBJ2-7; 7 bases are shared with TRBD1. This sequence originates from a human donor in good health (CMV status not recorded). Some clones in this sample may be carry-over from other donors' samples. Material for sequencing was PBMCs. CDR3 protein: CASSFLFPGGSSYEQYF. As DNA, the CDR3 is TGTGCCAGCAGTTTCCTCTTTCCAGGGGGAAGCTCCTACGAGCAGTACTTC.